This TCR beta chain was captured in a study of shared clonotypes between healthy human individuals. The data were produced by immunoSEQ multiplex PCR, yet TCRdb's version contains in-frame clones alone and is incomplete. Of over 1.5 million clones listed, 95% to 99% were seen once; the top ten hold roughly 0.4%. Findings of the study overall: Rarefaction exposed incomplete sorted-subset sequencing despite large depth. Against clonotypes common to all four donors, non-shared ones had lower generation probabilities.

As concerns this clone: As yet, its antigen is unknown.

Germline V gene lookup returns CDR1 SGHTA and CDR2 FQGNSA. Trimming took off 4 bases at V and 7 bases at J, with 13 bases between the two ends. The CDR3 extends over 14 amino acids. This TCR derives from a man aged 25 to 45 in good health. The specimen sequenced was naive CD4+ T cells sorted from blood. Documented subset: CD45RA+ positively selected. The rearrangement uses TRBV7-2 and TRBJ1-4, with D possibly TRBD1 on 5 matching bases. The DNA for the CDR3 is TGTGCCAGCAGCTCCCCGGGACGCGGTGAAAAACTGTTTTTT. It yields the protein CASSSPGRGEKLFF.